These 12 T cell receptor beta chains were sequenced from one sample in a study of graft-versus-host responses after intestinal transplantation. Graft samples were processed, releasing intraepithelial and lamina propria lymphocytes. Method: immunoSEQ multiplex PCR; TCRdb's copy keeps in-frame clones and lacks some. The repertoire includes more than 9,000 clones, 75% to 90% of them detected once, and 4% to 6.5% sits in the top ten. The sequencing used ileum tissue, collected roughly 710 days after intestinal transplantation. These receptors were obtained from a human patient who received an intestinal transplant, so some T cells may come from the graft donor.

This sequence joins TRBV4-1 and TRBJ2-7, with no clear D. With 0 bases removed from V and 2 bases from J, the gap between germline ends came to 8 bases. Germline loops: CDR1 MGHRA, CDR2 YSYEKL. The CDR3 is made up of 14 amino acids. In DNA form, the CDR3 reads TGCGCCAGCAGCCAAGATCGACCGACCTACGAGCAGTACTTC. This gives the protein CASSQDRPTYEQYF.

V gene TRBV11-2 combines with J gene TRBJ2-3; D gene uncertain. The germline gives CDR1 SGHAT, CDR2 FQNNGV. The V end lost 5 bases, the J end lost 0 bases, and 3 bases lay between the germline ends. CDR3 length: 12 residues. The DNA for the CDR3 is TGTGCCAGCAGCGTTAGCACAGATACGCAGTATTTT. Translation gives CASSVSTDTQYF.

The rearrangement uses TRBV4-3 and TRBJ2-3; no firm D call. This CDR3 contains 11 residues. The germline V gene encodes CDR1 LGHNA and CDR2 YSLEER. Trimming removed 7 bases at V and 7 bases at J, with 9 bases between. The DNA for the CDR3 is TGCGCCAGCACCTCCGGACATACGCAGTATTTT. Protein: CASTSGHTQYF.

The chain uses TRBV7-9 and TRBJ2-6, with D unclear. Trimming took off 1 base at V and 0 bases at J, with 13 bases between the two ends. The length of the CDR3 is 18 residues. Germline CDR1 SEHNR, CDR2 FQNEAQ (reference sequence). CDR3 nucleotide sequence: TGTGCCAGCAGCTTAGGAGCATATAGACGCTCTGGGGCCAACGTCCTGACTTTC. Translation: CASSLGAYRRSGANVLTF.

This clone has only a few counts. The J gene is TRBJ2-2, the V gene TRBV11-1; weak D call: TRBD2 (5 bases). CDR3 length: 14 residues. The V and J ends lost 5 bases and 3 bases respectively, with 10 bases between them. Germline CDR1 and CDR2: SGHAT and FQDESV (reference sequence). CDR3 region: CASSPERYTGELFF. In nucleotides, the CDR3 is TGTGCCAGCAGCCCAGAGCGGTACACCGGGGAGCTGTTTTTT.

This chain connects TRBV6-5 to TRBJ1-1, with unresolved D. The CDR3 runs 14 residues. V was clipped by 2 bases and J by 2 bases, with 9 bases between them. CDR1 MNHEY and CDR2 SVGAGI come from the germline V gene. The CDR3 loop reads CASSYRGANTEAFF. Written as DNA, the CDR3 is TGTGCCAGCAGTTACCGGGGTGCTAACACTGAAGCTTTCTTT.

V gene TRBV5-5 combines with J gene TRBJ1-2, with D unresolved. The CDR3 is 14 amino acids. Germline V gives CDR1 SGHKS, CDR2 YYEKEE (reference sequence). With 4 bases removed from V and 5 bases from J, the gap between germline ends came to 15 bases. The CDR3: CASSPLSYPYGYTF. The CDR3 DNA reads TGTGCCAGCAGCCCCCTGAGTTACCCGTATGGCTACACCTTC.

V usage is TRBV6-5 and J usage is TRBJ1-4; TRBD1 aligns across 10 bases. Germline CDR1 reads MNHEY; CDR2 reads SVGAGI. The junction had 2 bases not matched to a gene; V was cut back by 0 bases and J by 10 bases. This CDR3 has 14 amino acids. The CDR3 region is CASSYSRDRGKLFF. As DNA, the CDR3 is TGTGCCAGCAGTTACTCCCGGGACAGGGGAAAACTGTTTTTT.

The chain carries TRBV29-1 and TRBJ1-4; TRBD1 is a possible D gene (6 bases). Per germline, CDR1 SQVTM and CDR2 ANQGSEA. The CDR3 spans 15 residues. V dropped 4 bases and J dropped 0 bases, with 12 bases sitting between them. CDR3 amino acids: CSVVARGATNEKLFF. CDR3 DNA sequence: TGCAGCGTTGTGGCCAGGGGTGCAACTAATGAAAAACTGTTTTTT.

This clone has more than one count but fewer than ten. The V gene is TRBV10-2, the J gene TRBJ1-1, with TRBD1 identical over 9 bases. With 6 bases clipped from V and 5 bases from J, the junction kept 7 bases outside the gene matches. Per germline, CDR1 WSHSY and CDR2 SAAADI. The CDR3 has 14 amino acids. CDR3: CASREQGAATEAFF. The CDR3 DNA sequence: TGCGCCAGCAGGGAACAGGGGGCCGCAACTGAAGCTTTCTTT.

The CDR3 region has the DNA TGTGCCAGCAGCTTAAAGGGGCAGGGGGCAACTGGGGCCAACGTCCTGACTTTC. This gives the protein CASSLKGQGATGANVLTF. The chain couples TRBV7-3 to TRBJ2-6; 8 nucleotides line up with TRBD1. Germline V lookup: CDR1 SGHTA, CDR2 FQGTGA. The V and J ends lost 1 base and 2 bases, in that order; junction bases with no gene match: 7. The CDR3 is made up of 18 amino acids.

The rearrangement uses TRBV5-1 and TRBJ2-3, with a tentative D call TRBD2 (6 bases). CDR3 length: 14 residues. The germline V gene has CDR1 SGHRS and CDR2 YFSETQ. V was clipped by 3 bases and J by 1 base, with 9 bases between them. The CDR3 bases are TGCGCCAGCAGCTCCCAGCGGGGCACAGATACGCAGTATTTT. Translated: CASSSQRGTDTQYF.